The rows below give T cell receptor beta chains drawn from one sample of a study of T-cell memory formation after mild COVID-19. TCRdb independently ran MiXCR on the 5' RACE reads; one entry per CDR3 protein. The table has around 500,000 distinct CDR3 sequences, approximately 18% seen once. The specimen was PBMCs or a T cell subset sorted from them (not recorded which). Receptors were obtained from an adult woman who had mild COVID-19 (a few samples of this study predate the infection). Cell type and time point are not known. Each CDR3 is given with its conserved first and last residue. The D gene is left open where the match is weak. Size is stated for part of the rows, as once, few or many counts, or as a class when the clone is expanded.

TRBJ2-7,TRBV12-3/TRBV12-4,.,few,TGTGCCAGCAGTTTTGGGGGGGGCCTCAAACAAACCTCCTACGAGCAGTACTTC,CASSFGGGLKQTSYEQYF
TRBJ2-5,TRBV4-2,.,.,TGTGCCAGCAGCCAAGGCGCGGAGTGGAGCGGAACAGAGACCCAGTACTTC,CASSQGAEWSGTETQYF
TRBJ2-3,TRBV29-1,TRBD2,.,TGCAGCGTTCCTGTAGCGGGGCCAGATACGCAGTATTTT,CSVPVAGPDTQYF
TRBJ2-5,TRBV7-9,.,once,TGTGCCAGCAGCTTAGAAGAGGGTTCGTTTATGTGGGAGACCCAGTACTTC,CASSLEEGSFMWETQYF
TRBJ1-5,TRBV11-2,.,.,TGTGCCAGCAGCTTAGGGTTATCCGGTCAGCCCCAGCATTTT,CASSLGLSGQPQHF
TRBJ2-1,TRBV6-1,.,few,TGTGCCAGCAGTTGGTCGCCTCCCGCCTACAATGAGCAGTTCTTC,CASSWSPPAYNEQFF
TRBJ1-2,TRBV20-1,.,.,TGCAGTGCTACCTTAAACCACTATGGCTACACCTTC,CSATLNHYGYTF
TRBJ1-5,TRBV18,.,few,TGTGCCAGCTCACCATTGGACAGAAATCAGCCCCAGCATTTT,CASSPLDRNQPQHF
TRBJ2-1,TRBV29-1,TRBD2,few,TGCAGCGTTGAGAGCGGGGTCTACAATGAGCAGTTCTTC,CSVESGVYNEQFF
TRBJ2-1,TRBV15,.,few,TGTGCCACCAGCAGGACAAGGGGTTACAATGAGCAGTTCTTC,CATSRTRGYNEQFF
TRBJ2-5,TRBV7-9,TRBD1,many,TGTGCCAGCAGCCCTCCCAGGGACAGGGACCAAGAGACCCAGTACTTC,CASSPPRDRDQETQYF
TRBJ1-1,TRBV7-2,.,.,TGTGCCAGCAGCTTAGATACCTTGGTAGCTTTCTTT,CASSLDTLVAFF
TRBJ2-3,TRBV30,.,few,TGTGCCTGGAGTGTACGAGAGGCTGATACGCAGTATTTT,CAWSVREADTQYF
TRBJ2-1,TRBV12-3/TRBV12-4,TRBD2,few,TGTGCCAGCATTGTGATAGCGGGAGTACCTAGCCAGTTCTTC,CASIVIAGVPSQFF
TRBJ1-1,TRBV7-3,TRBD1,few,TGTGCCAGCAGCCCACGACAGGGTTGGGGTGAAGCTTTCTTT,CASSPRQGWGEAFF
TRBJ2-3,TRBV18,.,.,TGTGCCAGCTCAACCCTGAAGACCGCAGCTCCGCAGTATTTT,CASSTLKTAAPQYF
TRBJ2-5,TRBV11-2,.,.,TGTGCCAGCAGCTCGGTTACGGGGTGGGAGACCCAGTACTTC,CASSSVTGWETQYF
TRBJ2-3,TRBV20-1,TRBD1,once,TGCAGTGCTGGGACAGGGGTGACAGATACGCAGTATTTT,CSAGTGVTDTQYF
TRBJ2-3,TRBV7-2,.,few,TGTGCCAGCAGGGCCGCGGGGCCCGACCTGAATACGCAGTATTTT,CASRAAGPDLNTQYF
TRBJ1-1,TRBV6-5,TRBD1,.,TGTGCCAGCAGTCTTCAGGGGGCACCGATGAACACTGAAGCTTTCTTT,CASSLQGAPMNTEAFF
TRBJ1-2,TRBV25-1,TRBD1,.,TGTGCCAGCAGTGCCCTCGGACAGGTTTATGGCTACACCTTC,CASSALGQVYGYTF
TRBJ2-1,TRBV12-3/TRBV12-4,TRBD2,.,TGTGCCAGCAGTTTAGAACTAGCGGGAGCGCCCTACAATGAGCAGTTCTTC,CASSLELAGAPYNEQFF
TRBJ2-1,TRBV20-1,TRBD2,.,TGCAGTGCTAGAAACCCGACTAGCACTAAGCCCAATGAGCAGTTCTTC,CSARNPTSTKPNEQFF